The sequence of this T cell receptor (beta chain) was determined in a study of cytomegalovirus exposure and HLA in healthy donors. The primer mix had 60 Vbeta and 13 Jbeta primers. Only in-frame clones appear in the TCRdb table, and some are missing; sequencing was by immunoSEQ multiplex PCR. The repertoire holds approximately 100,000 clones, more than 70% seen once, with roughly 2.5% in the top ten. The study, taken as a whole, reports: Overall, approximately 180 TCR beta chains were annotated as cytomegalovirus-associated. Analysis was performed later, and it showed HLA-associated TCR beta chains to be more clonally expanded than equally common others.

The CDR3 extends over 12 amino acids. The ends were cut back, 6 bases at V and 3 bases at J, with 9 bases in the middle. Germline assignment: CDR1 KGHSH and CDR2 LQKENI. On this clone: What it binds is unknown.

The sequenced sample consisted of PBMCs. The clonotype comes from a man in his forties in good health and CMV-seronegative. The V call is TRBV18, the J call TRBJ2-7, with D possibly matching TRBD2 (5 bases). The CDR3 DNA reads as TGTGCCAGCTCCTTCGGGAACTACGAGCAGTACTTC. Its translation: CASSFGNYEQYF.